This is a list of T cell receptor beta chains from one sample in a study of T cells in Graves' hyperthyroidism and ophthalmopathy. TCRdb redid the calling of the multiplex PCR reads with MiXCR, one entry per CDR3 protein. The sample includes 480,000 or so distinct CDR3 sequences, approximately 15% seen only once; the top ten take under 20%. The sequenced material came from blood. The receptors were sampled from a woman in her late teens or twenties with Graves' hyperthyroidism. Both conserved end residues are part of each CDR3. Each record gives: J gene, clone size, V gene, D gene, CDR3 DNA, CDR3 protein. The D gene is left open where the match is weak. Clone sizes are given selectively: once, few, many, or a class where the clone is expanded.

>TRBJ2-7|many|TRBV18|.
TGTGCCAGCTCACCAGGACAGAGATACGAGCAGTACTTC
CASSPGQRYEQYF
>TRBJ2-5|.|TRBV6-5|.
TGTGCCAGCAGTTACTCGATAAGTTACGATTTCCAAGAGACCCAGTACTTC
CASSYSISYDFQETQYF
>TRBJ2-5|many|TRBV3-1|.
TGTGCCAGCAGCCAAGAGGACAGACAAGAGACCCAGTACTTC
CASSQEDRQETQYF
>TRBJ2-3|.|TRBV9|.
TGTGCCAGCAGCGCTTCAGGGGCGACAGATACGCAGTATTTT
CASSASGATDTQYF
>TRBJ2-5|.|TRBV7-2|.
TGTGCCAGCAGCTTAATGAAGGGTAAAGAGACCCAGTACTTC
CASSLMKGKETQYF
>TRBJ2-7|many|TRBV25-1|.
TGTGCCAGCAGTAGATTAGGAGGACAGATTTACGAGCAGTACTTC
CASSRLGGQIYEQYF
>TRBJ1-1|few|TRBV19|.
TGTGCCACCCGAAAGATAAATCAGGGAAACACTGAAGCTTTCTTT
CATRKINQGNTEAFF
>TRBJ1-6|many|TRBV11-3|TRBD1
TGTGCCAGCAGCTTAAACAGGGGGTTAAATTCACCCCTCCACTTT
CASSLNRGLNSPLHF
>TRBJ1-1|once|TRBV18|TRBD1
TGTGCCAGCTCCCAGGGGGTCGCCACTGATGCTTTCTTT
CASSQGVATDAFF
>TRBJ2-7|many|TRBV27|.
TGTGCCAGCAGTTTATCGGGTCGGGCCACCTACGAGCAGTACTTC
CASSLSGRATYEQYF
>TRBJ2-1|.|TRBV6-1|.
TGTGCCAGCAGCCCTATGACTAGTTACAATGAGCAGTTCTTC
CASSPMTSYNEQFF
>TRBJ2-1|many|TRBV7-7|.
TGTGCCAGCAGCTTAGAACATGAGCAGTTCTTC
CASSLEHEQFF
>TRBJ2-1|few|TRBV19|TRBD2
TGTGCCAGTAGTAAGAGAAGGGGACGGGGGGACAATGAGCAGTTCTTC
CASSKRRGRGDNEQFF
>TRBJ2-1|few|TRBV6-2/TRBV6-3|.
TGTGCCAGCAGTTATGTCCCCTCAAAGCGGGCTGAGCAGTTCTTC
CASSYVPSKRAEQFF
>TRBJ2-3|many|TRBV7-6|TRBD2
TGTGCCAGCAGCTTCCCTAGCGGGAGTGGAGATACGCAGTATTTT
CASSFPSGSGDTQYF
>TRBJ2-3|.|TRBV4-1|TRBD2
TGCGCCAGCAGCCAAGATCGATTGAGCGGGGGCGGGGATACGCAGTATTTT
CASSQDRLSGGGDTQYF
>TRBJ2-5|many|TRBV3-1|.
TGTGCCAGCAGCCAAGGGGCGATCGGCCTCCAAGAGACCCAGTACTTC
CASSQGAIGLQETQYF
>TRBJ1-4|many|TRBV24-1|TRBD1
TGTGCCGACTCAGGACAGGCCGAAAAACTGTTTTTT
CADSGQAEKLFF
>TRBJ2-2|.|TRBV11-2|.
TGTGCCAGCAGCTTTGTCAGGGGCGGGGAGCTGTTTTTT
CASSFVRGGELFF
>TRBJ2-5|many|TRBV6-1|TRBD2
TGTGCCAGCACTCCCGGGGGGAGTAGCTGGGAGACCCAGTACTTC
CASTPGGSSWETQYF
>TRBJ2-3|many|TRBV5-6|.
TGTGCCAGCAGCTTGCGGGACACCTTCACAGATACGCAGTATTTT
CASSLRDTFTDTQYF
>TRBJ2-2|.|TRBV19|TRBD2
TGTGCCAGTACCCTCGGGACTAGCGGGAGGGCCGGGGAGCTGTTTTTT
CASTLGTSGRAGELFF
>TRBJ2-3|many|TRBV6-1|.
TGTGCCAGCAGTTCTAGAGCTGGTACGCAGTATTTT
CASSSRAGTQYF